Following are 12 T cell receptor beta chains from one sample sequenced in a study of blood T cell repertoires in COVID-19. TCRdb keeps only in-frame clones here, not all; method: immunoSEQ multiplex PCR. The sample lists approximately 170,000 clones; around four fifths were seen once. Sequencing used PBMCs or T cells enriched from blood (not recorded which). These receptors all come from a woman aged 45-65 years who had recovered from COVID-19.

The genes are TRBV7-2 and TRBJ2-1; 8 bases align to TRBD2. This CDR3 spans 16 amino acids. Germline V gene data show CDR1 as SGHTA and CDR2 as FQGNSA. The ends lost 5 bases at V and 4 bases at J; junction bases unmatched: 10. The CDR3 DNA sequence: TGTGCCAGCAGCCTCCTTAGCGGGGTGTTTTACAATGAGCAGTTCTTC. This encodes CASSLLSGVFYNEQFF.

The chain's CDR3 is CASSPRQAAYEQYF. For the CDR3, the DNA is TGTGCCAGCAGTCCCCGACAGGCAGCCTACGAGCAGTACTTC. The chain recombines TRBV28 with TRBJ2-7, with D maybe TRBD1 (6 bases). The CDR3 consists of 14 residues. The V gene's germline CDR1 is MDHEN and CDR2 SYDVKM. The ends were cut back, 5 bases at V and 2 bases at J, with 13 bases in the middle.

V usage is TRBV28 and J usage is TRBJ1-6; 8 bases match TRBD1. Trimming at V came to 8 bases and at J to 8 bases, leaving 8 bases not matched to a gene. Germline V lookup: CDR1 MDHEN, CDR2 SYDVKM. The CDR3 loop spans 14 amino acids. CDR3 sequence: CASEPTGADSPLHF. The DNA of the CDR3 is TGTGCCAGCGAGCCGACAGGGGCGGATTCACCCCTCCACTTT.

This clone was observed a single time. CDR3 DNA: TGTGCCAGCAGCCTAGGACAGCTCACTAACTATGGCTACACCTTC. This encodes CASSLGQLTNYGYTF. The rearrangement uses TRBV7-2 and TRBJ1-2; D is possibly TRBD1 (6 bases). CDR3 size: 15 residues. CDR1 SGHTA and CDR2 FQGNSA come from the germline V gene. Trimming took off 5 bases at V and 0 bases at J, with 13 bases between the two ends.

This chain joins TRBV12-3 or TRBV12-4 and TRBJ1-2, with D hard to call. V was cut by 4 bases and J by 3 bases, with 9 bases left in between. CDR3 length equals 13 residues. The CDR3 region is CASSYRGDYGYTF. The CDR3 nucleotides are TGTGCCAGCAGTTATCGGGGAGACTATGGCTACACCTTC.

The gene calls are TRBV5-4 and TRBJ2-7, with TRBD1 as a possible D gene (6 bases). V lost 3 bases, J lost 0 bases, and 22 bases lay in between. CDR3 size: 18 residues. CDR1 and CDR2 from the germline V gene are SGHNT and YYREEE (reference sequence). The CDR3 DNA reads TGTGCCAGCAGCTGGCAGGCAGGGGCGCTTCTTAGCTCCTACGAGCAGTACTTC. This encodes CASSWQAGALLSSYEQYF.

This clone was observed a handful of times. The gene calls are TRBV2 and TRBJ1-3, with D hard to call. With 4 bases removed from V and 2 bases from J, the gap between germline ends came to 9 bases. This CDR3 has 14 amino acids. CDR1 SNHLY and CDR2 FYNNEI come from the germline V gene. Here the CDR3 reads CASSGGQTGNTIYF. CDR3 bases: TGTGCCAGCAGTGGTGGCCAGACTGGAAACACCATATATTTT. The full variable domain, rest sourced from reference TRBV2 and TRBJ1-3, is EPEVTQTPSHQVTQMGQEVILRCVPISNHLYFYWYRQILGQKVEFLVSFYNNEISEKSEIFDDQFSVERPDGSNFTLKIRSTKLEDSAMYFCASSGGQTGNTIYFGEGSWLTVV.

This sequence joins TRBV10-3 and TRBJ1-6; tentatively, D is TRBD1 (6 bases). Germline loops: CDR1 ENHRY, CDR2 SYGVKD. Trimming shortened V by 3 bases and J by 6 bases, and 9 bases separated the two germline ends. The CDR3 totals 14 residues. CDR3 DNA sequence: TGTGCCATCAGTGAACAGGGAGCTAATTCACCCCTCCACTTT. Protein product: CAISEQGANSPLHF.

The chain employs TRBV27 and TRBJ1-5; TRBD1 is a possible D gene (5 bases). Trimming cost V 5 bases and J 4 bases, with 9 bases left between them. The germline CDR1 and CDR2 sequences are MNHEY and SMNVEV (reference sequence). The CDR3 spans 13 residues. The CDR3, as DNA: TGTGCCAGCAGTCGGGGGTGGAATCAGCCCCAGCATTTT. Its protein product is CASSRGWNQPQHF.

A few counts support this clone. V gene TRBV25-1 combines with J gene TRBJ1-2; D possibly corresponds to TRBD1 (6 bases). This CDR3 comprises 16 residues. V dropped 3 bases and J dropped 4 bases, with 18 bases sitting between them. Germline V lookup: CDR1 MGHDK, CDR2 SYGVNS. CDR3 in DNA: TGTGCCAGCAGTGAGGTACAGGGAAGGGGAGTCTATGGCTACACCTTC. This sequence encodes CASSEVQGRGVYGYTF.

There are a few counts of this clone. The chain uses TRBV7-3 and TRBJ2-1; D is possibly TRBD2 (6 bases). This CDR3 is built from 12 residues. Germline V CDR1 and CDR2: SGHTA, FQGTGA. V lost 2 bases and J 9 bases, leaving 8 bases between the germline ends. Written as DNA, the CDR3 is TGTGCCAGCAGCTTAGGGGGAGGTGAGCAGTTCTTC. It encodes CASSLGGGEQFF.

The rearrangement joins TRBV7-2 to TRBJ2-2; D ambiguous. CDR3 length: 16 amino acids. V dropped 1 base and J dropped 6 bases, with 15 bases sitting between them. Germline-derived CDR1 and CDR2 are SGHTA and FQGNSA. This chain's CDR3 is CASSLESFIRSGELFF. As DNA, the CDR3 is TGTGCCAGCAGCTTAGAGAGCTTTATCCGTTCCGGGGAGCTGTTTTTT.